These 15 T cell receptor beta chains were all obtained from the same sample, sequenced in a study of control samples from healthy donors and cancer patients. The assay was immunoSEQ multiplex PCR, and TCRdb's table has in-frame clones only and misses some. The table shows about 63,000 clones, with about 89% occurring only once. Source material: PBMCs. The receptors derive from a woman in her sixties or seventies with lung cancer.

The chain is built from TRBV6-5 and TRBJ1-1; D gene uncertain. The CDR3 is 13 amino acids. CDR1 and CDR2 from the germline V gene are MNHEY and SVGAGI. V lost 8 bases and J lost 0, with 10 bases in between. CDR3 nucleotides: TGTGCCAGCGGGAATCAGGTGAACACTGAAGCTTTCTTT. It translates to CASGNQVNTEAFF.

This clone has just one count. V gene TRBV13 combines with J gene TRBJ1-5; D is uncertain. CDR3 length: 15 residues. The germline V gene encodes CDR1 PRHDT and CDR2 FYEKMQ (reference sequence). The V end was cut by 0 bases, the J end by 0 bases, with 6 bases between. The CDR3 bases are TGTGCCAGCAGCTTAGGCTGGAGTAGCAATCAGCCCCAGCATTTT. Encoded protein: CASSLGWSSNQPQHF. The whole variable domain, remainder taken from reference TRBV13 and TRBJ1-5, is AAGVIQSPRHLIKEKRETATLKCYPIPRHDTVYWYQQGPGQDPQFLISFYEKMQSDKGSIPDRFSAQQFSDYHSELNMSSLELGDSALYFCASSLGWSSNQPQHFGDGTRLSIL.

This sequence joins TRBV19 and TRBJ1-1; 7 nucleotides match TRBD1. Germline CDR1 LNHDA, CDR2 SQIVND (reference sequence). With 6 bases clipped from V and 0 bases from J, the junction kept 4 bases outside the gene matches. The CDR3 extends over 14 amino acids. The CDR3 bases are TGTGCCAGTAGCGGGACAGAAATGAACACTGAAGCTTTCTTT. Translated: CASSGTEMNTEAFF.

V gene TRBV12-3 or TRBV12-4 combines with J gene TRBJ1-1; D is unresolved. The V end lost 2 bases, the J end lost 1 base, and 5 bases lay between the germline ends. The CDR3 length is 13 residues. CDR3 nucleotides: TGTGCCAGCAGTTTATTCCCGAACACTGAAGCTTTCTTT. The encoded protein is CASSLFPNTEAFF.

The DNA of the CDR3 is TGTGCCAGCAGCGTAGAGGGTAGCGGGGGCGGGGTATTTCGGGAGCAGTTCTTC. Translating it yields CASSVEGSGGGVFREQFF. V usage is TRBV9 and J usage is TRBJ2-1; 9 nucleotides agree with TRBD2. There are 18 residues in the CDR3. The V and J ends lost 0 bases and 10 bases, in that order; junction bases with no gene match: 17. Per germline, CDR1 SGDLS and CDR2 YYNGEE.

The chain links TRBV3-1 (or the pseudogene TRBV3-2) to TRBJ2-2, with D uncertain. Germline lookup yields CDR1 LGHDT and CDR2 YNNKEL (reference sequence). The CDR3 spans 14 residues. V gave up 3 bases and J gave up 3 bases, with 8 bases separating them. CDR3 in amino acids: CASSHQDYTGELFF. CDR3 in DNA: TGTGCCAGCAGCCATCAGGATTACACCGGGGAGCTGTTTTTT.

The V and J genes are TRBV5-1 and TRBJ2-3; D is unresolved. CDR1 and CDR2 from the germline V gene are SGHRS and YFSETQ. The CDR3 consists of 14 residues. V was shortened by 7 bases and J by 5 bases, with 17 bases between the two germline ends. This chain's CDR3 is CASAIGGRRDTQYF. The CDR3 coding sequence is TGCGCCAGCGCGATTGGTGGGCGCCGAGATACGCAGTATTTT.

This sequence joins TRBV30 and TRBJ1-4; D may be TRBD1 (5 bases). The CDR3 length is 15 residues. Germline CDR1 is GTSNPN and CDR2 is SVGIG (reference sequence). With 0 bases removed from V and 3 bases from J, the gap between germline ends came to 11 bases. The chain's CDR3 is CAWSVKGQANEKLFF. The CDR3 region has the DNA TGTGCCTGGAGTGTAAAGGGGCAGGCTAATGAAAAACTGTTTTTT.

For the CDR3, the DNA is TGTGCCAGCAGCGTTGGGGACAGTTCAACCTACGAGCAGTACTTC. Protein product: CASSVGDSSTYEQYF. The chain carries TRBV9 and TRBJ2-7, with 7 bases that match TRBD1. This CDR3 has 15 amino acids. Unmatched junction bases numbered 7, after V lost 2 bases and J lost 2 bases. In germline, CDR1 is SGDLS, CDR2 YYNGEE.

The DNA for the CDR3 is TGTGCCTGGAGCCGAAGCCTTATAGGTGAAAAACTGTTTTTT. Translating it yields CAWSRSLIGEKLFF. This chain uses TRBV30 with TRBJ1-4; the D is unclear. Trimming took 3 bases from V and 7 from J, leaving 15 bases between them. The CDR3 spans 14 residues. Germline lookup yields CDR1 GTSNPN and CDR2 SVGIG (reference sequence).

The genes are TRBV6-5 and TRBJ2-7, with D unclear. V gave up 2 bases and J gave up 0 bases, with 5 bases separating them. From germline, CDR1 is MNHEY and CDR2 SVGAGI. CDR3 length: 13 residues. The CDR3 coding sequence is TGTGCCAGCAGTTACGGGCTCTCCTACGAGCAGTACTTC. Protein: CASSYGLSYEQYF.

The rearrangement joins TRBV9 to TRBJ1-2; D uncertain. CDR3 length: 11 amino acids. The V end lost 3 bases, the J end lost 4 bases, and 4 bases lay between the germline ends. The V gene's germline CDR1 is SGDLS and CDR2 YYNGEE. The CDR3 sequence: CASSGTYGYTF. The CDR3 DNA reads TGTGCCAGCAGCGGGACCTATGGCTACACCTTC.

This clone appeared a single time. V gene TRBV7-3 combines with J gene TRBJ2-1; D unresolved. Germline V gives CDR1 SGHTA, CDR2 FQGTGA. CDR3 length: 13 amino acids. V was clipped by 1 base and J by 3 bases, with 4 bases between them. CDR3 residues: CASSLSVYNEQFF. The CDR3 DNA follows: TGTGCCAGCAGCTTAAGTGTCTACAATGAGCAGTTCTTC. The variable domain in full, with the rest retrieved from reference TRBV7-3 and TRBJ2-1, is GAGVSQTPSNKVTEKGKYVELRCDPISGHTALYWYRQSLGQGPEFLIYFQGTGAADDSGLPNDRFFAVRPEGSVSTLKIQRTERGDSAVYLCASSLSVYNEQFFGPGTRLTVL.

The rearrangement links TRBV19 to TRBJ2-7; 8 bases are a match to TRBD2. Germline V gene sequence: CDR1 LNHDA, CDR2 SQIVND (reference sequence). Trimming removed 5 bases from V and 6 bases from J; junction bases left unmatched: 6. This CDR3 is 13 amino acids long. CDR3 region: CASSPGLAGEQYF. DNA for the CDR3: TGTGCCAGTAGTCCAGGACTAGCCGGCGAGCAGTACTTC.

V and J are TRBV6-5 and TRBJ2-7; no reliable D call. The CDR3 sequence is 12 residues long. Germline V gene sequence: CDR1 MNHEY, CDR2 SVGAGI. V gave up 2 bases and J gave up 13 bases, with 15 bases separating them. CDR3 DNA sequence: TGTGCCAGCAGTTACGGCGGCCCGGGTATTTACTTC. Its protein product is CASSYGGPGIYF.